A single T cell receptor beta chain is shown here with its context. The data belong to a study of shared clonotypes between healthy human individuals. As defined, naive CD8 cells were CD45RO-negative and positively selected for CCR7, with terminally differentiated effector memory CD45RA+ cells excluded. TCRdb keeps only in-frame clones here, not all; method: immunoSEQ multiplex PCR. This repertoire shows about 2,200,000 clones, about 93% found once; its top ten account for over 1.5%. V lost 1 base, J lost 9 bases, and 28 bases lay in between. In germline, CDR1 is SGHVS, CDR2 FNYEAQ. The CDR3 totals 19 residues.

Sequenced sample: naive CD8+ T cells from PBMCs. This receptor was taken from a man younger than 35 in good health. Some clones in this sample may be carry-over from other donors' samples. The chain carries TRBV7-6 and TRBJ2-1; weak D call: TRBD2 (6 bases). CDR3 in amino acids: CASSLEGTGVTRRVGEQFF. CDR3 sequence (DNA): TGTGCCAGCAGCTTAGAGGGGACGGGGGTAACCAGAAGAGTAGGTGAGCAGTTCTTC.